This T cell receptor (beta chain) was identified during a study of T cell repertoires and Cas9 in healthy adults. About the research overall: CD4 and CD8 compartments: SpCas9-reactive T cells profiled for potency, cytotoxicity, lineage.

Whole-study findings and limits: SpCas9-reactive effector T cells were reportedly restrained in vitro by SpCas9-reactive regulatory T cells.

Details on this clone: No antigen is known for it.

V shed 7 bases, J shed 0 bases, and the junction held 8 bases outside the gene matches. Germline V lookup: CDR1 LGHNA, CDR2 YNFKEQ. This CDR3 has 16 residues. Here immunoSEQ multiplex PCR was the method, and the copy in TCRdb shows in-frame clones only, minus some. The table records approximately 23,000 clones, under 95% of them present only once. The source material was CD4+ effector T cells (CD127+, CD25-, CD137-, CD154-) from PBMCs; culture status not recorded. The chain links TRBV4-2 to TRBJ2-2; 7 positions agree with TRBD2. This receptor was identified in a human donor in good health. This CDR3 reads CASTLRGGTNTGELFF. In nucleotides, the CDR3 is TGTGCCAGCACCCTTCGCGGGGGTACGAACACCGGGGAGCTGTTTTTT.